This T cell receptor (beta chain) originates from a study of control samples from healthy donors and cancer patients. Remarks on this clone: This same CDR3 is encoded by further DNA sequences in the sample.

The CDR3 length is 14 residues. Trimming took 3 bases from V and 4 from J; bases not matched to a gene: 4. From germline, CDR1 is SGDLS and CDR2 YYNGEE. TCRdb keeps only in-frame clones here, not all; method: immunoSEQ multiplex PCR. The sample has 130,000 or so clones, under 95% seen once. The chain carries TRBV9 and TRBJ2-7, with 10 bases lining up with TRBD1. The source is a man between 18 and 29 years old in good health. Source material: blood. The CDR3 DNA sequence: TGTGCCAGCAGCGCGGGGACAGGGGTATACGAGCAGTACTTC. It yields the protein CASSAGTGVYEQYF.